The 20 T cell receptor beta chains below come from one sample, sequenced in a study of blood T cells in healthy people across ages. Primed by a sample-barcoded 5' primer and a J-beta primer mix, a second PCR proceeded for roughly 7 to 11 cycles. TCRdb fed the 5' RACE reads into MiXCR, producing one record per CDR3 protein. The sample has roughly 500,000 distinct CDR3 sequences, 27% seen once. The sequencing sample was made of blood. These TCRs come from a woman in her 70s in good health.

This chain's CDR3 is CGVNSQGMNTGELFF. The CDR3 DNA reads TGCGGAGTAAACTCACAGGGCATGAACACCGGGGAGCTGTTTTTT. The rearrangement joins TRBV29-1 to TRBJ2-2, with D possibly being TRBD1 (6 bases). The CDR3 totals 15 residues. Germline-derived CDR1 and CDR2 are SQVTM and ANQGSEA.

Here the CDR3 reads CASSFLTGTTYEQYF. In DNA form, the CDR3 reads TGCGCCAGCAGCTTTTTGACAGGGACCACCTACGAGCAGTACTTC. The rearrangement joins TRBV5-1 to TRBJ2-7, with 7 bases lining up with TRBD1. Germline V gives CDR1 SGHRS, CDR2 YFSETQ. J lost 2 bases, V lost 2 bases, and 7 bases had no gene match. The CDR3 sequence is 15 residues long. The full variable domain, in which reference TRBV5-1 and TRBJ2-7 provide the parts outside the CDR3, is KAGVTQTPRYLIKTRGQQVTLSCSPISGHRSVSWYQQTPGQGLQFLFEYFSETQRNKGNFPGRFSGRQFSNSRSEMNVSTLELGDSALYLCASSFLTGTTYEQYFGPGTRLTVT.

This clonotype appeared a few times. The chain recombines TRBV28 with TRBJ2-3; TRBD1 agrees at 7 bases. J was trimmed by 5 bases and V by 5 bases; bases with no gene match: 4. The CDR3 has 13 residues. The germline CDR1 and CDR2 sequences are MDHEN and SYDVKM. The CDR3 loop reads CASSPTGVDTQYF. The CDR3 coding sequence is TGTGCCAGCAGTCCAACAGGGGTAGATACGCAGTATTTT.

This clonotype was counted only a few times. The chain recombines TRBV7-8 with TRBJ2-1, with 8 bases that match TRBD1. Per germline, CDR1 SGHVS and CDR2 FQNEAQ. The CDR3 spans 16 residues. Trimming removed 5 bases from V and 4 bases from J; junction bases left unmatched: 10. The CDR3: CASSPRSGQEYNEQFF. CDR3 DNA: TGTGCCAGCAGCCCTCGATCGGGACAGGAGTACAATGAGCAGTTCTTC.

In this sample, this clonotype turned up a few times. The chain couples TRBV6-2 or TRBV6-3 to TRBJ2-6; tentative D call: TRBD2 (6 bases). The CDR3 has 15 amino acids. V shed 6 bases and J shed 2 bases, with 11 bases lying between them. Germline-derived CDR1 and CDR2 are MNHEY and SVGEGT. The CDR3 sequence: CASRPSGAGANVLTF. CDR3 nucleotide sequence: TGTGCCAGCAGGCCATCGGGGGCTGGGGCCAACGTCCTGACTTTC.

Written as DNA, the CDR3 is TGTGCCAGCAGCTCACCGGGACTAGCGGGAGTCACGCAGTATTTT. Its protein is CASSSPGLAGVTQYF. The chain couples TRBV12-3 or TRBV12-4 to TRBJ2-3, with 14 bases identical to TRBD2. The CDR3 is 15 amino acids. J was trimmed by 9 bases and V by 6 bases; bases with no gene match: 8.

About this clonotype: Mismatch with germline at one junction end may stem from a read error. The chain couples TRBV10-3 to TRBJ2-2; TRBD2 might be the D (5 bases). The CDR3 runs 16 residues. CDR1 is ENHRY and CDR2 is SYGVKD in the germline V gene. The CDR3 reads CAVSDGAGLGTGELFF. In DNA form, the CDR3 reads TGTGCCGTCAGTGATGGCGCGGGTCTTGGAACCGGGGAGCTGTTTTTT.

The rearrangement joins TRBV9 to TRBJ1-4; D remains unclear. This CDR3 has 14 residues. Germline V gene sequence: CDR1 SGDLS, CDR2 YYNGEE. The V and J ends lost 0 bases and 7 bases respectively, with 10 bases between them. Here the CDR3 reads CASSVDTRSEKLFF. The CDR3 DNA sequence: TGTGCCAGCAGCGTAGATACCAGGTCTGAAAAACTGTTTTTT.

V is TRBV27 and J is TRBJ1-1; maybe TRBD1 (6 bases). V was pared by 5 bases and J by 2 bases, with 12 bases between. Germline CDR1 reads MNHEY; CDR2 reads SMNVEV (reference sequence). The CDR3 is 14 amino acids. In nucleotides, the CDR3 is TGTGCCAGCAGTCGGACAGACTACAACACTGAAGCTTTCTTT. Encoded protein: CASSRTDYNTEAFF.

The rearrangement links TRBV6-5 to TRBJ2-7, with 8 bases that match TRBD2. The DNA end is more similar to TRBJ2-5, so the J call may be wrong. Germline V gene lookup returns CDR1 MNHEY and CDR2 SVGAGI. CDR3 size: 16 residues. CDR3 sequence reads: CASSYGAGGASETQYF. CDR3 coding DNA: TGTGCCAGCAGTTACGGGGCGGGGGGTGCATCAGAGACCCAGTACTTC.

This clonotype has more than one count but fewer than ten. V and J are TRBV7-2 and TRBJ2-5; 7 bases line up with TRBD1. CDR1 SGHTA and CDR2 FQGNSA come from the germline V gene. V shed 5 bases, J shed 5 bases, and the junction held 8 bases outside the gene matches. The CDR3 has 14 residues. CDR3 region: CASSQDRQSETQYF. The DNA for the CDR3 is TGTGCCAGCAGCCAGGACAGGCAGTCGGAGACCCAGTACTTC.

The table lists this clonotype with a few counts. The CDR3 DNA follows: TGTGCCAGCAGCTTAGGACAGAGCTCTAATTCACCCCTCCACTTT. It specifies CASSLGQSSNSPLHF. The chain is built from TRBV7-2 and TRBJ1-6; D possibly corresponds to TRBD1 (5 bases). Between the trimmed V and J ends, which lost 1 base and 6 bases, there was a span of 10 bases. Germline CDR1 is SGHTA and CDR2 is FQGNSA. The CDR3 covers 15 residues. Full variable domain (outside the CDR3, taken from reference TRBV7-2 and TRBJ1-6): GAGVSQSPSNKVTEKGKDVELRCDPISGHTALYWYRQSLGQGLEFLIYFQGNSAPDKSGLPSDRFSAERTGGSVSTLTIQRTQQEDSAVYLCASSLGQSSNSPLHFGNGTRLTVT.

V gene TRBV7-9 combines with J gene TRBJ2-1, with 10 bases aligning to TRBD2. The V segment lost 6 bases and the J segment 4 bases; nucleotides outside the gene matches: 12. This CDR3 comprises 17 residues. Germline V gene lookup returns CDR1 SEHNR and CDR2 FQNEAQ (reference sequence). In DNA, the CDR3 is TGTGCCAGCAGAAGTGCTGAAGGACTAGCGGAATACAATGAGCAGTTCTTC. It specifies CASRSAEGLAEYNEQFF.

V gene TRBV5-1 combines with J gene TRBJ2-7, with 7 bases identical to TRBD1. Unmatched junction bases numbered 6, after V lost 4 bases and J lost 2 bases. The CDR3 sequence is 14 residues long. CDR1 and CDR2 (germline): SGHRS, YFSETQ. CDR3 in DNA: TGCGCCAGCAGCGAACAGGGGACCACCTACGAGCAGTACTTC. Translated, it gives CASSEQGTTYEQYF. The full variable domain, in which reference TRBV5-1 and TRBJ2-7 provide the parts outside the CDR3, is KAGVTQTPRYLIKTRGQQVTLSCSPISGHRSVSWYQQTPGQGLQFLFEYFSETQRNKGNFPGRFSGRQFSNSRSEMNVSTLELGDSALYLCASSEQGTTYEQYFGPGTRLTVT.

In nucleotides, the CDR3 is TGTGCCAGCAGATCCTCCTATAATTCACCCCTCCACTTT. As protein: CASRSSYNSPLHF. The chain carries TRBV6-5 and TRBJ1-6; D remains unclear. Germline CDR1 reads MNHEY; CDR2 reads SVGAGI. The V gene lost 6 bases and the J gene lost 0 bases, with 3 bases spanning the gap. CDR3 length: 13 residues.

The sample holds a few counts of this clonotype. The V call is TRBV9, the J call TRBJ2-5; tentative D call: TRBD1 (5 bases). The J call is uncertain, as TRBJ2-7 better fits the DNA end. The CDR3 extends over 11 amino acids. The V gene's germline CDR1 is SGDLS and CDR2 YYNGEE. The CDR3 loop reads CASSSQGEQYF. The CDR3 bases are TGTGCCAGCAGCTCCCAGGGCGAGCAGTACTTC.

This rearrangement joins TRBV20-1 to TRBJ1-4, with 11 positions matching TRBD1. Germline CDR1 and CDR2: DFQATT and SNEGSKA (reference sequence). This CDR3 comprises 16 residues. J lost 0 bases, V lost 5 bases, and 5 bases had no gene match. The CDR3 DNA is TGCAGTGCTGAGCCGGGACAGGGGGCAACTAATGAAAAACTGTTTTTT. It yields the protein CSAEPGQGATNEKLFF.

The rearrangement joins TRBV6-2 or TRBV6-3 to TRBJ2-7; 7 nucleotides agree with TRBD1. V dropped 5 bases and J dropped 3; count of bases not matched to a gene: 10. CDR1 is MNHEY and CDR2 is SVGEGT in the germline V gene. The CDR3 loop spans 15 amino acids. This CDR3 reads CASSTDRADFYEQYF. CDR3 bases: TGTGCCAGCAGTACCGACAGGGCCGATTTCTACGAGCAGTACTTC.

The chain has TRBV6-6 and TRBJ2-5; 13 bases match TRBD2. The germline CDR1 and CDR2 sequences are MNHNY and SVGAGI (reference sequence). V lost 7 bases and J lost 5; bases outside the gene matches: 7. This CDR3 is built from 15 residues. CDR3 nucleotides: TGTGCCAGCACCCCAACTAGCGGGGGGGCCGAGACCCAGTACTTC. It codes for CASTPTSGGAETQYF.

The chain employs TRBV27 and TRBJ1-6; a possible D gene is TRBD1 (6 bases). The germline V and J ends were trimmed by 2 bases and 9 bases, with 14 bases remaining between them. Germline V lookup: CDR1 MNHEY, CDR2 SMNVEV (reference sequence). The CDR3 is made up of 15 amino acids. The CDR3 coding sequence is TGTGCCAGCAGTTTAACCGGGGGGCTGAGTTCACCCCTCCACTTT. Its protein product is CASSLTGGLSSPLHF.